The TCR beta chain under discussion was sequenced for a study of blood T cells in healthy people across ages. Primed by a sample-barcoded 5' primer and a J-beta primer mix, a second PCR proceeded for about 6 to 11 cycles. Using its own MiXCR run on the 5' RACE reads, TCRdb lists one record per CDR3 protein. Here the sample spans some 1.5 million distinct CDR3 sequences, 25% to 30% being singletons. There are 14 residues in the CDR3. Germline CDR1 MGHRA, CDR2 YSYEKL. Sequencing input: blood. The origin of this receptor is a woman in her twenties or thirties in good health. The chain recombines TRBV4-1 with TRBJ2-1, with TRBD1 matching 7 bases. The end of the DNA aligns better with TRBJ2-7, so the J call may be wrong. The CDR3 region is CASRQGVLNNEQYF. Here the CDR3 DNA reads TGCGCCAGCAGGCAGGGGGTTTTAAACAATGAGCAGTACTTC.